The 17 T cell receptor beta chains below all came from one sample that was sequenced in a study of metastatic and nonmetastatic thyroid tumors. The entire patient cohort was treatment-naive prior to thyroid surgery. TCRdb ran MiXCR on the PCR reads. The repertoire holds some 10,000 clones, with 25% to 30% as singletons. Sequencing used tumor tissue. The receptors come from a male donor with papillary thyroid cancer or a benign thyroid nodule (not recorded which). Some clones in this sample may be carry-over from other donors' samples.

By share of the sample, this clone is medium-sized. The chain is built from TRBV12-3 or TRBV12-4 and TRBJ2-1; 14 nucleotides agree with TRBD2. Trimming took 7 bases from V and 0 from J; bases not matched to a gene: 8. The CDR3 covers 18 residues. This chain's CDR3 is CASNRGLAGGSSYNEQFF. CDR3 nucleotide sequence: TGTGCCAGCAACCGAGGACTAGCGGGAGGTAGCTCCTACAATGAGCAGTTCTTC.

This chain joins TRBV28 and TRBJ2-7, with 9 nucleotides matching TRBD1. The germline gives CDR1 MDHEN, CDR2 SYDVKM. The ends lost 4 bases at V and 4 bases at J; junction bases unmatched: 17. This CDR3 contains 18 residues. The CDR3 bases are TGTGCCAGCAGTTCCTCCTCAGTGAAGACAGGGGGGGGATACGAGCAGTACTTC. The encoded protein is CASSSSSVKTGGGYEQYF.

This clone appeared many times. CDR3 sequence reads: CASSGVSSYEQYF. As DNA, the CDR3 is TGTGCCAGCTCAGGGGTTAGCTCCTACGAGCAGTACTTC. The rearrangement links TRBV18 to TRBJ2-7, with D uncertain. This CDR3 contains 13 residues. V lost 5 bases to trimming and J lost 0 bases, with 8 bases between them. Looked up from germline, CDR1 is KGHSH and CDR2 is LQKENI.

By share of the sample, this clone is medium-sized. The gene calls are TRBV20-1 and TRBJ2-3; TRBD1 aligns across 9 bases. The germline V gene has CDR1 DFQATT and CDR2 SNEGSKA (reference sequence). The CDR3 loop spans 15 amino acids. The junction had 6 bases not matched to a gene; V was cut back by 3 bases and J by 2 bases. CDR3 bases: TGCAGTGCTAGCGGGGGACAGGGTCTCACAGATACGCAGTATTTT. As protein: CSASGGQGLTDTQYF.

The chain joins TRBV7-9 to TRBJ2-1; TRBD2 aligns across 7 bases. CDR3 length: 13 residues. Germline values: CDR1 SEHNR, CDR2 FQNEAQ (reference sequence). V lost 1 base and J lost 6; bases outside the gene matches: 0. The CDR3 coding sequence is TGTGCCAGCAGCTTAGGGACTAGCAATGAGCAGTTCTTC. Translated, it gives CASSLGTSNEQFF.

V usage is TRBV7-2 and J usage is TRBJ1-2, with TRBD1 matching over 8 bases. Germline CDR1 and CDR2: SGHTA and FQGNSA. The CDR3 runs to 15 residues. With 1 base clipped from V and 4 bases from J, the junction kept 5 bases outside the gene matches. CDR3 protein: CASSLDSGGLYGYTF. The CDR3 DNA reads TGTGCCAGCAGCTTAGACTCAGGGGGCCTCTATGGCTACACCTTC.

This clone was picked up many times. V and J are TRBV12-5 and TRBJ2-2; no clear D gene. Trimming took 7 bases from V and 0 from J, leaving 21 bases between them. The CDR3 length is 18 residues. Germline lookup yields CDR1 LGHNT and CDR2 FRNRAP. CDR3 protein: CASAADQWGSTNTGELFF. In nucleotides, the CDR3 is TGTGCTAGTGCCGCAGATCAATGGGGTAGCACGAACACCGGGGAGCTGTTTTTT.

J is TRBJ2-7 and V is TRBV30; D is ambiguous. The CDR3 covers 12 residues. V dropped 2 bases and J dropped 3 bases, with 8 bases sitting between them. Germline V gene lookup returns CDR1 GTSNPN and CDR2 SVGIG (reference sequence). The CDR3 is CAWSTEDYEQYF. The CDR3 DNA sequence: TGTGCCTGGAGTACGGAAGACTACGAGCAGTACTTC.

This clone was found many times. This chain connects TRBV7-9 to TRBJ2-1; 12 nucleotides line up with TRBD2. The CDR3 contains 17 residues. Germline V gene lookup returns CDR1 SEHNR and CDR2 FQNEAQ (reference sequence). After removal of 2 bases from V and 5 bases from J, the junction contained 7 bases not matched to a gene. The CDR3: CASSLMSSGRVDNEQFF. The CDR3 DNA sequence: TGTGCCAGCAGCTTAATGTCTAGCGGGAGGGTTGACAATGAGCAGTTCTTC.

This clone ranks as medium-sized. The V and J genes are TRBV19 and TRBJ2-7; perhaps TRBD2 as D (6 bases). CDR1 and CDR2 from the germline V gene are LNHDA and SQIVND (reference sequence). V was pared by 7 bases and J by 2 bases, with 15 bases between. This CDR3 has 14 amino acids. In DNA, the CDR3 is TGTGCCAGTACCCCGGGACTGACAACCTACGAGCAGTACTTC. Translation: CASTPGLTTYEQYF.

This chain joins TRBV20-1 and TRBJ1-2; D possibly corresponds to TRBD1 (6 bases). The CDR3 totals 14 residues. The ends were cut back, 3 bases at V and 4 bases at J, with 15 bases in the middle. Germline loops: CDR1 DFQATT, CDR2 SNEGSKA (reference sequence). This chain's CDR3 is CSASRAGVLYGYTF. The CDR3 DNA reads as TGCAGTGCTAGTCGGGCAGGGGTTCTCTATGGCTACACCTTC.

This clone was seen more than once but under ten times. The chain links TRBV5-1 to TRBJ2-1; the match to TRBD1 covers 9 bases. Germline V gives CDR1 SGHRS, CDR2 YFSETQ. Trimming took 4 bases from V and 3 from J; bases not matched to a gene: 5. This CDR3 contains 15 residues. CDR3 nucleotides: TGCGCCAGCAGCGCCGGGACAGGGAACTACAATGAGCAGTTCTTC. Translation: CASSAGTGNYNEQFF.

This clone occurred many times. A much larger clone is a single base away; this may be a read error. V is TRBV2 and J is TRBJ2-3; D is possibly TRBD2 (5 bases). The CDR3 is 12 residues long. The germline V gene encodes CDR1 SNHLY and CDR2 FYNNEI. In nucleotides, the CDR3 is TGTGCCAGCAGTGAAGTGGGAGATACGCGGTATTTT. It is translated as CASSEVGDTRYF.

In this sample, this clone turned up a few times. The chain links TRBV6-2 or TRBV6-3 to TRBJ2-7; D ambiguous. This CDR3 has 14 residues. Germline values: CDR1 MNHEY, CDR2 SVGEGT. Deletions cut 6 bases from V and 6 bases from J, with 18 bases between. CDR3 sequence reads: CASRPPWNPCEQYF. DNA of the CDR3: TGTGCCAGCAGGCCCCCATGGAACCCCTGCGAGCAGTACTTC.

The chain has TRBV27 and TRBJ1-1, with a tentative D call TRBD1 (5 bases). This CDR3 is 12 amino acids long. Trimming removed 5 bases from V and 7 bases from J, with 11 bases in between. Germline lookup yields CDR1 MNHEY and CDR2 SMNVEV (reference sequence). Here the CDR3 DNA reads TGTGCCAGCAGTGGAGGACAAAATGAAGCTTTCTTT. It translates to CASSGGQNEAFF.

The chain employs TRBV5-4 and TRBJ2-1; 8 bases are shared with TRBD2. Trimming cost V 3 bases and J 8 bases; bases outside gene matches: 4. The CDR3 runs to 13 residues. Germline CDR1 SGHNT, CDR2 YYREEE (reference sequence). CDR3 coding DNA: TGTGCCAGCAGCTCGACTAGCGACGATGAGCAGTTCTTC. Protein: CASSSTSDDEQFF.

This clone has more than one count but fewer than ten. The chain joins TRBV30 to TRBJ2-3, with 7 bases matching TRBD2. V lost 3 bases and J lost 3; bases outside the gene matches: 6. The CDR3 has 14 amino acids. Germline CDR1 reads GTSNPN; CDR2 reads SVGIG (reference sequence). CDR3 residues: CAWRTWGGTDTQYF. The CDR3 region has the DNA TGTGCCTGGAGAACGTGGGGGGGAACAGATACGCAGTATTTT.